This T cell receptor beta chain was captured by sequencing in a study of cytomegalovirus exposure and HLA in healthy donors. Across the study: There were roughly 110 million unique TCR beta sequences, drawn from 150 million to 200 million T cells, in an earlier analysis.

60 Vbeta and 13 Jbeta primers were used in PCR. Clones were read by immunoSEQ multiplex PCR, and TCRdb kept only the in-frame ones, dropping some. The data show around 180,000 clones, approximately 82% seen once. Study-wide results and limits: Compared with the roughly 700-donor mean, an Asian-associated ancestry cluster reportedly had fewer N-insertions, according to a later analysis. A list of about 160 TCR beta chains associated with cytomegalovirus was given. It has been reported that TCR beta sequences accurately predicted the HLA-A and HLA-B alleles of most subjects.

Trimming removed 6 bases from V and 2 bases from J, with 19 bases in between. In germline, CDR1 is MGHRA, CDR2 YSYEKL. There are 16 residues in the CDR3. Concerning this clone itself: Its antigen is as yet unknown. This sample includes further DNA sequences coding for the same CDR3.

Sequencing used PBMCs. This TCR derives from a girl aged 2 to 10 in good health and CMV-seropositive. V and J are TRBV4-1 and TRBJ1-1; D is undetermined. The CDR3 reads CASSLVFSAANTEAFF. The CDR3 nucleotides are TGCGCCAGCAGTCTCGTTTTCAGTGCTGCTAACACTGAAGCTTTCTTT.